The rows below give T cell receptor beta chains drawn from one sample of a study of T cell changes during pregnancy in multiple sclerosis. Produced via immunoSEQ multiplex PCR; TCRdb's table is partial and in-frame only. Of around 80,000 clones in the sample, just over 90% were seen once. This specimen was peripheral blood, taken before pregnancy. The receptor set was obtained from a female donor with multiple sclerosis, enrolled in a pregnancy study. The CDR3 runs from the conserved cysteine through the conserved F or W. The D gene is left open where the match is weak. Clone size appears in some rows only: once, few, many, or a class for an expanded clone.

DNA: TGTGCCAGCAGCGCTCGGGGGGCCCGGGGGGAAAAACTGTTTTTT
CDR3: CASSARGARGEKLFF
size: once
V: TRBV2
J: TRBJ1-4
D: .

DNA: TGTGCCAGCAGGGGCCCCCCCCCGCGGGGGGGGACAGATACGCAGTATTTT
CDR3: CASRGPPPRGGTDTQYF
size: .
V: TRBV2
J: TRBJ2-3
D: TRBD2

DNA: TGTGCCAGCAGTGGGACAGTCTTCAACACCGGGGAGCTGTTTTTT
CDR3: CASSGTVFNTGELFF
size: .
V: TRBV6-1
J: TRBJ2-2
D: .

DNA: TGTGCCAGCAGTTTGGTAGCGGGGGCCGGATTAGGCTACGAGCAGTACTTC
CDR3: CASSLVAGAGLGYEQYF
size: .
V: TRBV27
J: TRBJ2-7
D: TRBD2

DNA: TGTGCCAGCAGCTTAGGGGGGGGGAACACTGAAGCTTTCTTT
CDR3: CASSLGGGNTEAFF
size: .
V: TRBV7-3
J: TRBJ1-1
D: .

DNA: TGTGCCAGCATTGGACTGACCTCTGCTTCACCCCTCCACTTT
CDR3: CASIGLTSASPLHF
size: few
V: TRBV6-1
J: TRBJ1-6
D: .

DNA: TGTGCCAGCAGCTTATTGCACGGGAAAAGAGAGACCCAGTACTTC
CDR3: CASSLLHGKRETQYF
size: .
V: TRBV11-2
J: TRBJ2-5
D: .

DNA: TGTGCCAGCAGTCTAGGGGGACAACTCTACGAGCAGTACTTC
CDR3: CASSLGGQLYEQYF
size: .
V: TRBV27
J: TRBJ2-7
D: .

DNA: TGTGCCAGCAAGAAAGGGAGAATGAACACTGAAGCTTTCTTT
CDR3: CASKKGRMNTEAFF
size: .
V: TRBV18
J: TRBJ1-1
D: .

DNA: TGTGCCAGCAGCCTTTTGGGGGGAATGAACACTGAAGCTTTCTTT
CDR3: CASSLLGGMNTEAFF
size: .
V: TRBV7-2
J: TRBJ1-1
D: .

DNA: TGTGCCAGCAGGATGTACCGGGACACAAGCTCCTACGAGCAGTACTTC
CDR3: CASRMYRDTSSYEQYF
size: .
V: TRBV2
J: TRBJ2-7
D: .

DNA: TGTGCCAGTAGTATAGGACTAGCGGGGGTTGGAATCCAAGAGACCCAGTACTTC
CDR3: CASSIGLAGVGIQETQYF
size: .
V: TRBV19
J: TRBJ2-5
D: TRBD2

DNA: TGTGCCAGCAGCTCAACCAAACAGGGAAACACTGAAGCTTTCTTT
CDR3: CASSSTKQGNTEAFF
size: .
V: TRBV13
J: TRBJ1-1
D: .

DNA: TGCAGCTCAAGGGGGGGAACTGAAGCTTTCTTT
CDR3: CSSRGGTEAFF
size: .
V: TRBV29-1
J: TRBJ1-1
D: .

DNA: TGTGCCAGCAGCGTAGCTCCCCAGGACTATGGCTACACCTTC
CDR3: CASSVAPQDYGYTF
size: .
V: TRBV9
J: TRBJ1-2
D: .

DNA: TGCGCCAGCAGCTTGAGCACAGGGGCAGGCAATGAGCAGTTCTTC
CDR3: CASSLSTGAGNEQFF
size: .
V: TRBV5-1
J: TRBJ2-1
D: TRBD1

DNA: TGTGCCAGCAGCCAGCAGGGGATGACGGAGACCCAGTACTTC
CDR3: CASSQQGMTETQYF
size: .
V: TRBV4-2
J: TRBJ2-5
D: .

DNA: TGCGCCAGCAGCCAGGGGGGGAATGATGAGCAGTTCTTC
CDR3: CASSQGGNDEQFF
size: .
V: TRBV4-1
J: TRBJ2-1
D: TRBD2

DNA: TGTGCCAGCAGCGGCTCAGGGGCCGGGAACACTGAAGCTTTCTTT
CDR3: CASSGSGAGNTEAFF
size: .
V: TRBV9
J: TRBJ1-1
D: .

DNA: TGTGCCAGCAGTGAGCGGGAGTACGAGCAGTACTTC
CDR3: CASSEREYEQYF
size: .
V: TRBV25-1
J: TRBJ2-7
D: TRBD2

DNA: TGTGCCAGCAGGGGGCGAGCAGGGAGGGCCTATGGCTACACCTTC
CDR3: CASRGRAGRAYGYTF
size: .
V: TRBV6-1
J: TRBJ1-2
D: .

DNA: TGTGCCAGCAGCCCGACCGGGACTGAGTACGAGCAGTACTTC
CDR3: CASSPTGTEYEQYF
size: .
V: TRBV5-4
J: TRBJ2-7
D: .

DNA: TGCGCCAGCAGTGACCTCACAGATACGCAGTATTTT
CDR3: CASSDLTDTQYF
size: .
V: TRBV10-1
J: TRBJ2-3
D: .

DNA: TGTGCCAGCAGTACCCGGGGTTACGAGCAGTACTTC
CDR3: CASSTRGYEQYF
size: .
V: TRBV6-1
J: TRBJ2-7
D: .

DNA: TGCAGCGTTTCTCAAGCTTTCTTT
CDR3: CSVSQAFF
size: few
V: TRBV29-1
J: TRBJ1-1
D: .

DNA: TGCGCCAGCACCGGGGGGATCGGGACTAATGAAAAACTGTTTTTT
CDR3: CASTGGIGTNEKLFF
size: .
V: TRBV5-1
J: TRBJ1-4
D: .

DNA: TGTGCCAGCAGTGAGGGCAGGGGGCAGGGTGTTGGTGGCTACACCTTC
CDR3: CASSEGRGQGVGGYTF
size: .
V: TRBV6-1
J: TRBJ1-2
D: TRBD1

DNA: TGTGCCAGCAGTGACGGGGGTAATGAGCAGTTCTTC
CDR3: CASSDGGNEQFF
size: .
V: TRBV6-1
J: TRBJ2-1
D: .

DNA: TGCAGCGTCGCCGGGATCTTAGGGATCGATGAGCAGTTCTTC
CDR3: CSVAGILGIDEQFF
size: .
V: TRBV29-1
J: TRBJ2-1
D: .

DNA: TGTGCCAGCAGCTCGGGGACAGCTGGGGCCAACGTCCTGACTTTC
CDR3: CASSSGTAGANVLTF
size: .
V: TRBV7-9
J: TRBJ2-6
D: TRBD1

DNA: TGTGCCAGCAGCCAAGAGGGCAGGACTCAAGAGACCCAGTACTTC
CDR3: CASSQEGRTQETQYF
size: .
V: TRBV4-2
J: TRBJ2-5
D: .

DNA: TGTGCCAGCAGTGATCCTCCCGGGGAGCTGTTTTTT
CDR3: CASSDPPGELFF
size: .
V: TRBV6-1
J: TRBJ2-2
D: .

DNA: TGCGCCAGCAGCTTCCAGACAGGGGGCACCGGGGAGCTGTTTTTT
CDR3: CASSFQTGGTGELFF
size: .
V: TRBV5-1
J: TRBJ2-2
D: TRBD1

DNA: TGCGCCAGCAGCCCGGCCGCCCTAGCTTTCGATACGCAGTATTTT
CDR3: CASSPAALAFDTQYF
size: .
V: TRBV5-1
J: TRBJ2-3
D: .

DNA: TGTGCCATCAGATTCGACAGCGGACAGGGGAGGACCGGGGAGCTGTTTTTT
CDR3: CAIRFDSGQGRTGELFF
size: .
V: TRBV10-3
J: TRBJ2-2
D: TRBD1

DNA: TGTGCCAGCAGTTACTCCGGGGGGCAGTACTATGGCTACACCTTC
CDR3: CASSYSGGQYYGYTF
size: .
V: TRBV6-5
J: TRBJ1-2
D: .

DNA: TGTGCCAGCAGCACTGGGACAGCCTATGGCTACACCTTC
CDR3: CASSTGTAYGYTF
size: .
V: TRBV7-3
J: TRBJ1-2
D: TRBD1

DNA: TGTGCCAGCAGCCAAGGACTAGAGTCCGATACGCAGTATTTT
CDR3: CASSQGLESDTQYF
size: .
V: TRBV4-2
J: TRBJ2-3
D: .

DNA: TGTGCCAGCAGCTCACTAGCGGGGGTGCAGTTCTTC
CDR3: CASSSLAGVQFF
size: .
V: TRBV7-9
J: TRBJ2-1
D: TRBD2

DNA: TGTGCCAGCAGTGAAGCTGGTGGACTAGCGGGGGGGCTTTTTGAGCAGTTCTTC
CDR3: CASSEAGGLAGGLFEQFF
size: .
V: TRBV2
J: TRBJ2-1
D: TRBD2

DNA: TGTGCCAGCTCACCACCCCGTCTAGGTTTAGAGACCCAGTACTTC
CDR3: CASSPPRLGLETQYF
size: .
V: TRBV18
J: TRBJ2-5
D: .

DNA: TGTGCCAGCAACCAATCCTCCAGGGGGGCCCCTACGAAGACTTTC
CDR3: CASNQSSRGAPTKTF
size: once
V: TRBV9
J: TRBJ2-6
D: .

DNA: TGCGCCAGCAGCCAAGGGGACATAAATTCACCCCTCCACTTT
CDR3: CASSQGDINSPLHF
size: .
V: TRBV4-1
J: TRBJ1-6
D: .